Listed below are T cell receptor beta chains from one sample, sequenced in a study of T cells in Graves' hyperthyroidism and ophthalmopathy. TCRdb fed the multiplex PCR reads into MiXCR, producing one record per CDR3 protein. The data contain 85,000 to 110,000 distinct CDR3 sequences, roughly 47% of them singletons. The specimen was blood. The receptors originated from a middle-aged man with Graves' hyperthyroidism. Both conserved end residues are part of each CDR3. The D gene is left open where the match is weak. Clone sizes are given selectively: once, few, many, or a class where the clone is expanded.

clone_size: .
d_call: .
j_call: TRBJ2-1
v_call: TRBV19
cdr3_nt: TGTGCCAGTAGTATCAGGACAGGAGGGACCTACGAGCAGTTCTTC
cdr3_aa: CASSIRTGGTYEQFF

clone_size: many
d_call: TRBD2
j_call: TRBJ2-3
v_call: TRBV19
cdr3_nt: TGTGCCAGTATGTCCTGGGGTCTAGCGGGAGGGCCAGATACGCAGTATTTT
cdr3_aa: CASMSWGLAGGPDTQYF

clone_size: .
d_call: .
j_call: TRBJ1-2
v_call: TRBV2
cdr3_nt: TGTGCCAGCAGTGCGGGGTCGTTCTATGGCTACACCTTC
cdr3_aa: CASSAGSFYGYTF

clone_size: many
d_call: TRBD1
j_call: TRBJ1-6
v_call: TRBV4-1
cdr3_nt: TGCGCCAGCAGCCGAGGGACAGGGGGAAATAATTCACCCCTCCACTTT
cdr3_aa: CASSRGTGGNNSPLHF

clone_size: many
d_call: TRBD2
j_call: TRBJ2-2
v_call: TRBV19
cdr3_nt: TGTGCCAGTAGTTTTTTCAGCGGGATTACCGGGGAGCTGTTTTTT
cdr3_aa: CASSFFSGITGELFF

clone_size: .
d_call: TRBD2
j_call: TRBJ2-2
v_call: TRBV18
cdr3_nt: TGTGCCAGCTCATCAGGGCTAGCGGGAGCCGGCGGGGAGCTGTTTTTT
cdr3_aa: CASSSGLAGAGGELFF

clone_size: once
d_call: TRBD1
j_call: TRBJ2-7
v_call: TRBV27
cdr3_nt: TGTGCCAGCAGTGTGAACAGGGGGGCCTACGAGCAGTACTTC
cdr3_aa: CASSVNRGAYEQYF

clone_size: .
d_call: .
j_call: TRBJ2-2
v_call: TRBV20-1
cdr3_nt: TGCGGTGCTAGTGGGAACACCGGGGAGCTGTTTTTT
cdr3_aa: CGASGNTGELFF

clone_size: .
d_call: .
j_call: TRBJ2-5
v_call: TRBV20-1
cdr3_nt: TGCAGTGCCAGCCAGGAGGAACAGCCCCAGTACTTC
cdr3_aa: CSASQEEQPQYF

clone_size: many
d_call: .
j_call: TRBJ2-3
v_call: TRBV9
cdr3_nt: TGTGCCAGCAGCGAGGGGTCCACAGATACGCAGTATTTT
cdr3_aa: CASSEGSTDTQYF

clone_size: .
d_call: TRBD1
j_call: TRBJ2-3
v_call: TRBV13
cdr3_nt: TGTGCCAGCAGTGGGGGACAGGGAAGGACTCTAACGGCAACAGATACGCAGTATTTT
cdr3_aa: CASSGGQGRTLTATDTQYF

clone_size: many
d_call: TRBD1
j_call: TRBJ1-2
v_call: TRBV7-9
cdr3_nt: TGTGCCAGCAGCTTAGCCGGACAGGGTGGGAACTATGGCTACACCTTC
cdr3_aa: CASSLAGQGGNYGYTF

clone_size: .
d_call: TRBD2
j_call: TRBJ2-7
v_call: TRBV7-6
cdr3_nt: TGTGCCAGCAGCCGGACTAGCGGGAGACCCCACGAGCAGTACTTC
cdr3_aa: CASSRTSGRPHEQYF

clone_size: many
d_call: .
j_call: TRBJ2-7
v_call: TRBV16
cdr3_nt: TGTGCCAGCGGCGACAGTCCCTCCTACGAGCAGTACTTC
cdr3_aa: CASGDSPSYEQYF

clone_size: many
d_call: TRBD1
j_call: TRBJ1-5
v_call: TRBV12-3/TRBV12-4
cdr3_nt: TGTGCCAGCAGTCCGGGACAGGGGTCCCTAAGCAATCAGCCCCAGCATTTT
cdr3_aa: CASSPGQGSLSNQPQHF

clone_size: .
d_call: .
j_call: TRBJ1-5
v_call: TRBV10-2
cdr3_nt: TGCGCCAGCAGTGAGTTCGGGACGGGGGGGAGGAATGAGCCCCAGCATTTT
cdr3_aa: CASSEFGTGGRNEPQHF

clone_size: .
d_call: TRBD2
j_call: TRBJ2-1
v_call: TRBV7-8
cdr3_nt: TGTGCTAGAGTAGCCGGTGCTAGCGGGTACAATGAGCAGTTCTTC
cdr3_aa: CARVAGASGYNEQFF

clone_size: .
d_call: .
j_call: TRBJ2-7
v_call: TRBV9
cdr3_nt: TGTGCCAGCAGTGAGGGTTTGGGCAGTTACAATGAGCAGTACTTC
cdr3_aa: CASSEGLGSYNEQYF

clone_size: few
d_call: .
j_call: TRBJ1-5
v_call: TRBV5-6
cdr3_nt: TGTGCCGGCAGCCGTGGAGGATATAGCAATCAGCCCCAGCATTTT
cdr3_aa: CAGSRGGYSNQPQHF

clone_size: .
d_call: TRBD2
j_call: TRBJ2-7
v_call: TRBV10-2
cdr3_nt: TGCGCCAGCAGTGAGTACGGGGGGGGCCCAAACGAGCAGTACTTC
cdr3_aa: CASSEYGGGPNEQYF

clone_size: many
d_call: .
j_call: TRBJ2-7
v_call: TRBV11-2
cdr3_nt: TGTGCCAGCAGCTGGGGTCCGTCCTACGAGCAGTACTTC
cdr3_aa: CASSWGPSYEQYF

clone_size: many
d_call: TRBD2
j_call: TRBJ2-1
v_call: TRBV20-1
cdr3_nt: TGCAGTGCTAGTGAAGCGGGACTAGCGGGAGCGGGGTTCTTC
cdr3_aa: CSASEAGLAGAGFF

clone_size: many
d_call: .
j_call: TRBJ1-1
v_call: TRBV5-5
cdr3_nt: TGTGCCAGCAGGGAGGTGGGGCTGGGTGAAGCTTTCTTT
cdr3_aa: CASREVGLGEAFF

clone_size: many
d_call: .
j_call: TRBJ1-1
v_call: TRBV5-1
cdr3_nt: TGCGCCAGCAGCCCGCTTTGGGGATCAACTGAAGCTTTCTTT
cdr3_aa: CASSPLWGSTEAFF

clone_size: once
d_call: .
j_call: TRBJ2-5
v_call: TRBV29-1
cdr3_nt: TGCAGCGTTGTCGGATCGGGGGGCGGGTACCAAGAGACCCAGTACTTC
cdr3_aa: CSVVGSGGGYQETQYF

clone_size: many
d_call: TRBD2
j_call: TRBJ2-7
v_call: TRBV20-1
cdr3_nt: TGCAGTGCTAGAGATGTTGCGGGAGGGCCTCGGGACGAGCAGTACTTC
cdr3_aa: CSARDVAGGPRDEQYF

clone_size: many
d_call: .
j_call: TRBJ1-2
v_call: TRBV6-1
cdr3_nt: TGTGCCAGCAGCGCCACCGGGGACCGCTATGGCTACACCTTC
cdr3_aa: CASSATGDRYGYTF

clone_size: few
d_call: TRBD2
j_call: TRBJ2-7
v_call: TRBV7-2
cdr3_nt: TGTGCCAGCTCGCCGGGACTAGGCCACGAGCAGTACTTC
cdr3_aa: CASSPGLGHEQYF

clone_size: few
d_call: TRBD2
j_call: TRBJ2-5
v_call: TRBV7-3
cdr3_nt: TGTGCCAGCAGCTTAGGGGGGGGGGTGGGGAAATCTGAGACCCAGTACTTC
cdr3_aa: CASSLGGGVGKSETQYF